This entry is about one T cell receptor beta chain. The germline V and J ends were trimmed by 4 bases and 1 base, with 19 bases remaining between them. The CDR3 is 16 residues long. Looked up from germline, CDR1 is SQVTM and CDR2 is ANQGSEA. This entry belongs to a study of control samples from healthy donors and cancer patients. The method was immunoSEQ multiplex PCR; TCRdb's version includes in-frame clones alone and lacks a portion of them. The sample yields 70,000 to 100,000 clones, about 90% seen once. Material for sequencing was PBMCs. The rearrangement joins TRBV29-1 to TRBJ1-1; D is unresolved. This sequence originates from a woman aged 55-75 years with head and neck cancer. This chain's CDR3 is CSVAPGFLGENTEAFF. The CDR3 DNA is TGCAGCGTTGCTCCGGGGTTTCTTGGTGAGAACACTGAAGCTTTCTTT.